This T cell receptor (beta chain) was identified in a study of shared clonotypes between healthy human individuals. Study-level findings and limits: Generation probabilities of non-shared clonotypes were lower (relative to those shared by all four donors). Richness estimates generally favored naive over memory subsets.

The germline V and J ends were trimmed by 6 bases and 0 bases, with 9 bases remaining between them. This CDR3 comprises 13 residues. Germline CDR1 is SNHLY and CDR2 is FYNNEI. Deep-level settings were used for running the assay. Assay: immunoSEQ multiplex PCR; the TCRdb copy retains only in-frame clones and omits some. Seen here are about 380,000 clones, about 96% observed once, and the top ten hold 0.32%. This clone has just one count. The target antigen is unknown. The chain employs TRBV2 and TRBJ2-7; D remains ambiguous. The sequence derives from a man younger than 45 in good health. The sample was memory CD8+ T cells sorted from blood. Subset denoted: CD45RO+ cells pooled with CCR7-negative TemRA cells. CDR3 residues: CASSPTVSYEQYF. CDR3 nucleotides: TGTGCCAGCAGCCCGACGGTCTCCTACGAGCAGTACTTC.